What follows is one TCR beta chain and its context. Antigen unknown. These data originate in a study of cytomegalovirus exposure and HLA in healthy donors. Study summary: Among about 179 million T cells, an earlier analysis found 95 million to 140 million unique TCR beta sequences. Most genotyped donors, roughly 83% of 398, had Caucasian-associated genetic ancestry.

Healthy bone marrow donors made up the donors. General observations from the study: Being productive about 90% or about 30% of the time was typical of most TCR beta V segments in an earlier analysis.

The CDR3 is 17 residues long. Germline CDR1 is KGHSH and CDR2 is LQKENI. With V trimmed by 3 bases and J by 0 bases, 6 bases remained unmatched. Amplification used 60 Vbeta primers and 13 Jbeta primers. The data were produced by immunoSEQ multiplex PCR, yet TCRdb's version contains in-frame clones alone and is incomplete. The profile shows over 85,000 clones, just over 65% of them singletons. The sequenced sample consisted of PBMCs. V is TRBV18 and J is TRBJ1-3; 9 nucleotides align to TRBD1. This clonotype was obtained from a man under 40 in good health and CMV-seronegative. For the CDR3, the DNA is TGTGCCAGCTCACCCACCGGGACAGGGAACTCTGGAAACACCATATATTTT. Translating it yields CASSPTGTGNSGNTIYF.